A single T cell receptor (beta chain) is shown here with its context. CDR1 is SEHNR, CDR2 FQNEAQ, per germline (reference sequence). Trimming removed 6 bases at V and 2 bases at J, with 10 bases between. This CDR3 spans 13 amino acids. Study processing details: Scientists estimated how many nucleated cells there were by amplifying reference gene primers. Sequencing was performed with immunoSEQ multiplex PCR; in TCRdb, only in-frame clones are kept and a portion is missing. The DNA gave D and trimming, while V, J and clone size come from that table. Of about 240,000 clones in the sample, roughly 89% were seen once. This sample is part of a study of blood T cell repertoires in COVID-19.

The V gene is TRBV7-9, the J gene TRBJ1-2; D remains unclear. Sequencing used PBMCs or T cells enriched from blood (not recorded which). This clonotype was obtained from a woman in her 30s with acute COVID-19. This chain's CDR3 is CASSLPRNYGYTF. The CDR3 DNA reads as TGTGCCAGCAGTCTGCCGAGAAACTATGGCTACACCTTC. The complete variable domain, with remaining parts taken from reference TRBV7-9 and TRBJ1-2, reads DTGVSQNPRHKITKRGQNVTFRCDPISEHNRLYWYRQTLGQGPEFLTYFQNEAQLEKSRLLSDRFSAERPKGSFSTLEIQRTEQGDSAMYLCASSLPRNYGYTFGSGTRLTVV.